The 14 T cell receptor beta chains listed next were all sequenced from one sample in a study of OX40 agonist ivuxolimab in advanced cancers. The data were produced by immunoSEQ multiplex PCR, yet TCRdb's version contains in-frame clones alone and is incomplete. The top ten clones hold 20% to 25% of a sample with 30,000 or so clones, approximately 81% of them seen once. This sample comprised CD4+ or CD8+ T cells sorted from blood, obtained in a trial of the OX40 agonist ivuxolimab. Receptors were obtained from an adult with an advanced solid tumor such as melanoma, head and neck, liver or kidney cancer.

The rearrangement uses TRBV28 and TRBJ2-2; D ambiguous. The V and J ends lost 6 bases and 7 bases respectively, with 18 bases between them. Germline loops: CDR1 MDHEN, CDR2 SYDVKM. The CDR3 contains 15 residues. The CDR3 is CASRQRGLVIGELFF. The DNA for the CDR3 is TGTGCCAGCAGACAACGCGGTCTAGTGATCGGGGAGCTGTTTTTT.

The chain joins TRBV10-3 to TRBJ2-1, with 7 bases that match TRBD1. Looked up from germline, CDR1 is ENHRY and CDR2 is SYGVKD. This CDR3 contains 15 residues. V lost 6 bases, J lost 6 bases, and 11 bases stayed unmatched. In DNA, the CDR3 is TGTGCCATCAGCTTAGACAGGGTGGGTTCCAATGAGCAGTTCTTC. Its translation is CAISLDRVGSNEQFF.

The chain carries TRBV7-8 and TRBJ2-1; 11 bases line up with TRBD2. Looked up from germline, CDR1 is SGHVS and CDR2 is FQNEAQ. CDR3 length: 16 residues. V shed 7 bases and J 3 bases; nucleotides not matched to a gene: 8. CDR3 protein: CASTHTSGGFYNEQFF. CDR3 bases: TGTGCCAGCACCCATACTAGCGGGGGATTCTACAATGAGCAGTTCTTC.

V usage is TRBV6-4 and J usage is TRBJ2-2; D gene unclear. Germline loops: CDR1 MRHNA, CDR2 SNTAGT. The germline V and J ends were trimmed by 6 bases and 3 bases, with 8 bases remaining between them. CDR3 length: 13 residues. CDR3 sequence reads: CASSPGYTGELFF. CDR3 DNA: TGTGCCAGCAGCCCTGGGTACACCGGGGAGCTGTTTTTT.

Here the CDR3 DNA reads TGTGCCAGCAGGCAGGGGAGCTCCTACAATGAGCAGTTCTTC. Translation gives CASRQGSSYNEQFF. V gene TRBV11-1 combines with J gene TRBJ2-1, with D possibly matching TRBD1 (6 bases). CDR3 length equals 14 residues. V was trimmed by 6 bases and J by 0 bases, leaving 9 bases between them. Germline V gene lookup returns CDR1 SGHAT and CDR2 FQDESV (reference sequence).

The chain combines TRBV2 with TRBJ2-1; no firm D call. The germline V gene has CDR1 SNHLY and CDR2 FYNNEI. The CDR3 length is 12 residues. V lost 3 bases and J 6 bases, leaving 6 bases between the germline ends. CDR3 DNA: TGTGCCAGCAGTGATGGCAGCAATGAGCAGTTCTTC. Its translation: CASSDGSNEQFF.

V is TRBV19 and J is TRBJ1-5; D gene ambiguous. Germline lookup yields CDR1 LNHDA and CDR2 SQIVND (reference sequence). V lost 4 bases and J lost 6, with 19 bases in between. This CDR3 has 16 amino acids. CDR3 sequence reads: CASSSLMSRAPQPQHF. The CDR3 coding sequence is TGTGCCAGTAGTAGCCTCATGTCCAGAGCACCTCAGCCCCAGCATTTT.

The J gene is TRBJ1-6, the V gene TRBV30, with D possibly TRBD1 on 6 matching bases. The CDR3 totals 14 residues. Germline values: CDR1 GTSNPN, CDR2 SVGIG (reference sequence). Between the trimmed V and J ends, which lost 2 bases and 9 bases, there was a span of 14 bases. The CDR3 region has the DNA TGTGCCTGGAGTCGCGGGGGCTCGGGTTCACCCCTCCACTTT. It is translated as CAWSRGGSGSPLHF.

This clone was seen only a few times. The gene calls are TRBV10-3 and TRBJ2-4; D gene unclear. In germline, CDR1 is ENHRY, CDR2 SYGVKD. V lost 0 bases, J lost 5 bases, and 2 bases lay in between. The CDR3 spans 12 residues. This CDR3 reads CAISESENIQYF. The CDR3 DNA reads as TGTGCCATCAGTGAGTCGGAAAACATTCAGTACTTC.

The CDR3 is CASSSGLADIYEQYF. The CDR3 region has the DNA TGTGCCAGCAGCTCGGGACTAGCCGACATCTACGAGCAGTACTTC. This sequence joins TRBV9 and TRBJ2-7; the match to TRBD2 covers 9 bases. The CDR3 extends over 15 amino acids. The germline V gene encodes CDR1 SGDLS and CDR2 YYNGEE. J gave up 3 bases and V 4 bases, and 8 bases lay outside the gene matches.

The V and J genes are TRBV6-1 and TRBJ2-2, with D maybe TRBD1 (6 bases). Trimming removed 0 bases at V and 8 bases at J, with 19 bases between. In germline, CDR1 is MNHNS, CDR2 SASEGT. The CDR3 is made up of 17 amino acids. The CDR3: CASSEALLDRTAGELFF. The CDR3 bases are TGTGCCAGCAGTGAAGCGCTCCTTGACAGGACAGCGGGGGAGCTGTTTTTT.

The V and J genes are TRBV28 and TRBJ2-7, with D unclear. The germline CDR1 and CDR2 sequences are MDHEN and SYDVKM. CDR3 size: 12 residues. V was clipped by 2 bases and J by 5 bases, with 7 bases between them. DNA of the CDR3: TGTGCCAGCAGTTTAGGAAATCACGAGCAGTACTTC. As protein: CASSLGNHEQYF.

This clone appeared once. This sequence joins TRBV9 and TRBJ2-5; D gene unclear. Germline values: CDR1 SGDLS, CDR2 YYNGEE. Trimming removed 4 bases from V and 5 bases from J, with 15 bases in between. CDR3 length: 14 residues. The CDR3 loop reads CASSPTAWRETQYF. The CDR3 DNA sequence: TGTGCCAGCAGCCCAACGGCGTGGCGGGAGACCCAGTACTTC.

The sample holds one count of this clone. The chain employs TRBV5-4 and TRBJ1-1, with a possible D match to TRBD1 (5 bases). Trimming removed 0 bases at V and 6 bases at J, with 12 bases between. The CDR3 runs to 14 residues. Germline values: CDR1 SGHNT, CDR2 YYREEE (reference sequence). CDR3 sequence: CASSLVGSGAEAFF. In nucleotides, the CDR3 is TGTGCCAGCAGCTTGGTAGGCTCGGGGGCTGAAGCTTTCTTT.